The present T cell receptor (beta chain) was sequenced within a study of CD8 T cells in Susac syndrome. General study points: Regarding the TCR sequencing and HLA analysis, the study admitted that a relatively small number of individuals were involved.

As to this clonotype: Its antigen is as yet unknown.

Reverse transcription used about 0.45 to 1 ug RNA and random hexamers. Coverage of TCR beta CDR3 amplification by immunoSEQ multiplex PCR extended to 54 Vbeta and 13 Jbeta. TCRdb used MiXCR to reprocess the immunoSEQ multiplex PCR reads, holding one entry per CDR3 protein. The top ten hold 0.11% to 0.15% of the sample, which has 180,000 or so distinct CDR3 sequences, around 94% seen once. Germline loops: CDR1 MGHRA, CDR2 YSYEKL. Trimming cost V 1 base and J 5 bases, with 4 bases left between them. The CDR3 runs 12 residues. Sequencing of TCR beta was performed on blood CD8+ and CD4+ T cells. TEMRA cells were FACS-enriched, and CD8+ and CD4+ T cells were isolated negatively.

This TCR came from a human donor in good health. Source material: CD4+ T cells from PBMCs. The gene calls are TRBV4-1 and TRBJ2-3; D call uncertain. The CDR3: CASSQVGDTQYF. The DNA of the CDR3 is TGCGCCAGCAGCCAAGTAGGAGATACGCAGTATTTT.